These 6 T cell receptor beta chains were sequenced from one sample in a study of human T cells and chemical hapten exposure. Time point given: patch test 3, about 24 weeks after DPC sensitization. Sample treatment: therapeutic diphenylcyclopropenone sensitization with weekly scalp DPC. Each CDR3 protein gets one entry after TCRdb re-called the RACE reads with MiXCR. The profile shows 85,000 to 100,000 distinct CDR3 sequences, roughly a quarter of them singletons. The source material was whole blood, sampled in connection with sensitization to the hapten diphenylcyclopropenone (DPC). The receptor source for this set is a middle-aged man with alopecia areata. Some clones in this sample may be carry-over from other donors' samples.

This clonotype was seen a few times. The chain joins TRBV28 to TRBJ2-2; D might be TRBD2 (6 bases). The V end was cut by 2 bases, the J end by 0 bases, with 13 bases between. Germline V CDR1 and CDR2: MDHEN, SYDVKM. The CDR3 extends over 17 amino acids. As DNA, the CDR3 is TGTGCCAGCAGTTTAGATTGGGGGACTCCGAACACCGGGGAGCTGTTTTTT. It is translated as CASSLDWGTPNTGELFF.

The rearrangement joins TRBV20-1 to TRBJ2-1; 9 bases match TRBD2. The CDR3 loop spans 16 amino acids. Germline CDR1 DFQATT, CDR2 SNEGSKA (reference sequence). Losses at the gene ends were 5 bases for V and 7 bases for J; bases not matched to a gene: 15. DNA for the CDR3: TGCAGTGCTCCGCCCCCAGTGGCCCTAGCGGGAAATGAGCAGTTCTTC. Its protein is CSAPPPVALAGNEQFF.

The rearrangement uses TRBV6-5 and TRBJ2-5; tentatively, D is TRBD1 (5 bases). The CDR3 is 13 residues long. Germline V gene sequence: CDR1 MNHEY, CDR2 SVGAGI. Trimming shortened V by 4 bases and J by 4 bases, and 10 bases separated the two germline ends. CDR3 region: CASSFGRGETQYF. CDR3 coding DNA: TGTGCCAGCAGTTTCGGTAGGGGAGAGACCCAGTACTTC.

This chain links TRBV9 with TRBJ1-5; no clear D. CDR3 length: 15 residues. From germline, CDR1 is SGDLS and CDR2 YYNGEE. The V end lost 0 bases, the J end lost 5 bases, and 12 bases lay between the germline ends. The CDR3 DNA follows: TGTGCCAGCAGCGTAGGAGGGCGTGGGGATCAGCCCCAGCATTTT. Its protein product is CASSVGGRGDQPQHF.

This clonotype turned up a few times. The chain employs TRBV20-1 and TRBJ2-2; 7 bases line up with TRBD1. Losses at the gene ends were 6 bases for V and 5 bases for J; bases not matched to a gene: 6. CDR1 is DFQATT, CDR2 SNEGSKA, per germline (reference sequence). This CDR3 comprises 13 residues. The CDR3 is CSARTGRTGELFF. The CDR3 DNA reads TGCAGTGCGAGGACAGGACGGACCGGGGAGCTGTTTTTT.

CDR3: CASSPSQGHGYTF. In DNA form, the CDR3 reads TGCGCCAGCAGCCCCAGTCAGGGGCATGGCTACACCTTC. This chain links TRBV5-1 with TRBJ1-2; TRBD1 might be the D (6 bases). The CDR3 has 13 amino acids. In germline, CDR1 is SGHRS, CDR2 YFSETQ. Between the trimmed V and J ends, which lost 4 bases and 6 bases, there was a span of 13 bases.